This entry features one T cell receptor beta chain sequence. Its target is unknown. These data come from a study of shared clonotypes between healthy human individuals. Across the whole study: Per donor, CD8 memory used one plate, CD8 naive used two, CD4 memory used three and CD4 naive used three. Overall study results and limits: Depth was large, yet rarefaction showed that sorted-subset sequencing was incomplete. Across several donors, naive CD4 shared around 5%, naive CD8 over 3%, memory CD4 more than 2%, memory CD8 0.4% to 0.5%.

CD45RO-negative, CCR7-positively selected cells formed the naive CD8 fraction, excluding terminally differentiated effector memory CD45RA+ cells. TCRdb's copy holds only in-frame clones and misses some; the assay was immunoSEQ multiplex PCR. Among 2 million to 2.5 million clones listed, less than 95% were seen once. The CDR3 has 13 amino acids. With V trimmed by 3 bases and J by 8 bases, 6 bases remained unmatched. The germline gives CDR1 MNHEY, CDR2 SMNVEV (reference sequence). The sequenced sample consisted of naive CD8+ T cells sorted from blood. The sequence came from a man aged 18 to 30 in good health. The V and J genes are TRBV27 and TRBJ1-2, with 7 bases fitting TRBD1. The CDR3 region is CASSFYGTAGYTF. The CDR3 DNA reads TGTGCCAGCAGTTTCTATGGGACAGCCGGCTACACCTTC.